A selection of T cell receptor beta chains follows, all from one sample in a study of blood T cell repertoires in COVID-19. Measured with immunoSEQ multiplex PCR; TCRdb has only the in-frame clones, and not every one. The top ten hold roughly 1.5% of the sample, which has 150,000 to 160,000 clones, approximately 78% seen once. The sample consisted of peripheral blood. These receptor sequences come from a man at least 80 years old with acute or convalescent COVID-19. The CDR3 runs from the conserved cysteine through the conserved F or W. A D gene is named only where the DNA matches it firmly. A row's size may be missing; if present it is once, few, many or a size class.

D	J	size	V	DNA	CDR3
-	TRBJ2-1	-	TRBV21-1	TGTGCCAGCACCATCGAGGGGACAGGCGAGGATGAGCAGTTCTTC	CASTIEGTGEDEQFF
-	TRBJ1-4	-	TRBV28	TGTGCCAGCAGCCCTCGCGGAGGGATTAATGAAAAACTGTTTTTT	CASSPRGGINEKLFF
TRBD2	TRBJ2-5	-	TRBV29-1	TGCAGCGTTAGCGGGGGGCCTCAAGAGACCCAGTACTTC	CSVSGGPQETQYF
-	TRBJ2-7	-	TRBV12-3/TRBV12-4	TGTGCCAGCAGTTTCAGGGGCTACGAGCAGTACTTC	CASSFRGYEQYF
-	TRBJ2-3	-	TRBV2	TGTGCCAGCAGTGACAGGGGTGGCACAGATACGCAGTATTTT	CASSDRGGTDTQYF
-	TRBJ2-5	-	TRBV3-1/TRBV3-2	TGTGCCAGCAGCCAAGGTAACCAAGAGACCCAGTACTTC	CASSQGNQETQYF
-	TRBJ2-7	-	TRBV6-5	TGTGCCAGCAATCAGGGGCCGGGGGGCTCCTACGAGCAGTACTTC	CASNQGPGGSYEQYF
-	TRBJ2-5	-	TRBV29-1	-	CSVAAGTGFGGWYF
-	TRBJ1-1	-	TRBV7-2	TGTGCCAGCAGTCCTACAGGGTTGAACACTGAAGCTTTCTTT	CASSPTGLNTEAFF
-	TRBJ2-7	-	TRBV6-5	TGTGCCAGTAGGGAGGTGGAGGGGGCGTCCTACGAGCAGTACTTC	CASREVEGASYEQYF
TRBD2	TRBJ2-5	-	TRBV4-2	TGTGCCAGCAGCCAAGGGCTAGCGGGGCAACAAGAGACCCAGTACTTC	CASSQGLAGQQETQYF
-	TRBJ1-6	-	TRBV3-1/TRBV3-2	TGTGCCAGCAGCCAAGATCCAGGGTGGTCCTATAATTCACCCCTCCACTTT	CASSQDPGWSYNSPLHF
TRBD1	TRBJ1-2	-	TRBV28	TGTGCCAGCAGTCGTACAGGGGGGGGTTATGGCTACACCTTC	CASSRTGGGYGYTF
TRBD1	TRBJ1-2	-	TRBV5-4	TGTGCCAGCAGTCGGGACAGTAACTATGGCTACACCTTC	CASSRDSNYGYTF
TRBD2	TRBJ2-2	-	TRBV20-1	TGCAGTGCTAGTTTAGCGGGGGGAGGCACCGGGGAGCTGTTTTTT	CSASLAGGGTGELFF
TRBD2	TRBJ2-3	few	TRBV10-3	TGTGCCATCAGTGACCCCTCCGGGGGGGCCCCACCCTTAGGCACAGATACGCAGTATTTT	CAISDPSGGAPPLGTDTQYF
-	TRBJ1-2	-	TRBV12-3/TRBV12-4	TGTGCCAGCAGGGTTAGAGGGGGCTACACCTTC	CASRVRGGYTF
TRBD2	TRBJ2-3	-	TRBV6-5	TGTGCCAGCAGCCGGCTAGCGGGGAGGGAAGATACGCAGTATTTT	CASSRLAGREDTQYF
TRBD1	TRBJ1-5	-	TRBV7-8	TGTGCCAGCAGCCCGGGGACAGGGGTGTCTCAGCCCCAGCATTTT	CASSPGTGVSQPQHF
TRBD2	TRBJ2-7	-	TRBV2	TGTGCCAGCAATGAAGGTGGCGGGGGTGTCTACGAGCAGTACTTC	CASNEGGGGVYEQYF
-	TRBJ2-3	once	TRBV15	TGTGCCACCAGCAGCAGGGTCACAGATACGCAGTATTTT	CATSSRVTDTQYF
TRBD1	TRBJ1-2	-	TRBV10-3	TGTGCCTCCCACGGGACAGCCTCTTCAAACTATGGCTACACCTTC	CASHGTASSNYGYTF
TRBD1	TRBJ2-2	-	TRBV5-8	TGTGCCAGCAGCCCGGGTGACAGGGGCACCGGGGAGCTGTTTTTT	CASSPGDRGTGELFF
TRBD1	TRBJ1-3	-	TRBV30	TGTGCCTGGAGTGTCCGGGACAGGGTTCCAGGAAACACCATATATTTT	CAWSVRDRVPGNTIYF
-	TRBJ2-4	-	TRBV19	TGTGCCAGTAGCGATCCCCCCCGGGGGGCATTAAACATTCAGTACTTC	CASSDPPRGALNIQYF
TRBD1	TRBJ2-3	few	TRBV30	TGTGCCTGGAGGGACACAGGGGGATCAGATACGCAGTATTTT	CAWRDTGGSDTQYF
-	TRBJ1-1	-	TRBV12-5	TGTGCTAGTGGTTTGGACCCCGGCACTGAAGCTTTCTTT	CASGLDPGTEAFF
-	TRBJ2-1	-	TRBV29-1	TGCAGCGTTACCCCGTCGAGTCTCGGTGAGCAGTTCTTC	CSVTPSSLGEQFF
TRBD2	TRBJ2-1	-	TRBV3-1/TRBV3-2	TGTGCCAGCAGCCATAGCGGGGGGCCCTACAATGAGCAGTTCTTC	CASSHSGGPYNEQFF